The T cell receptor beta chain described here comes from a study of blood T cell repertoires in COVID-19. Study in general: Acute-phase and convalescent COVID-19 samples originated in the United States, Italy and Spain.

As originally analysed: Scientists estimated how many nucleated cells there were by amplifying reference gene primers. Using immunoSEQ multiplex PCR, the repertoire was profiled, and TCRdb retains in-frame clones only, with some absent. The V and J calls and clone size are taken from that table; D and trimming were inferred from the DNA. Of approximately 50,000 clones listed, more than 80% are singletons. The count of this clone is one. Material for sequencing was peripheral blood. The sequence derives from a man aged 55 to 69 with acute or convalescent COVID-19.

The CDR3: CASSSSGTPNYEQYF. The CDR3 nucleotides are TGTGCCAGCAGTTCTTCCGGGACTCCGAACTACGAGCAGTACTTC. The V gene is TRBV28, the J gene TRBJ2-7, with TRBD2 as a possible D gene (6 bases). Germline V lookup: CDR1 MDHEN, CDR2 SYDVKM. The CDR3 runs to 15 residues. V was trimmed by 4 bases and J by 3 bases, leaving 16 bases between them.